What follows describes a single TCR beta chain. This clone was found a few times. Which antigen it targets is not known. Base quality data are lacking; no much larger clone is found one base away. At one collaborating source in Seattle, patients were enrolled during active infection and were followed longitudinally through the course of disease. The collaborating institutions used their own protocols to collect whole blood in K2EDTA tubes. For TCRbeta analysis, collaborator samples were shipped as frozen whole blood, as isolated PBMCs, or as DNA extracted from either sample type. The data derive from a study of blood T cell repertoires in COVID-19 (dated by TCRdb to the early 2020s). Turning to the overall study: The collaborator samples originated in the United States, Italy and Spain and spanned the acute and convalescent phases of COVID-19. The material from the prospective study consisted of cDNA or gDNA derived from T cells, B-cell-depleted T cells, or PBMCs. The dataset comprised deeply sampled blood TCRbeta repertoires from subjects exposed to, actively infected with, or recovered from COVID-19. The repertoires were released in a freely available public database intended as a resource for research on the immune response to SARS-CoV-2. Samples came from the ongoing ImmuneRACE study (first 160 participants) plus 1,254 subjects from 6 global collaborators. A de-identified subject ID, COVID-19 status, age in years and sex were almost always included in the sample metadata. Where available, HLA class I and class II types were taken from metadata supplied by the sample provider and were not determined by assay-based typing.

The immunoSEQ Assay, a bias-controlled multiplex PCR, was used to amplify TCRbeta CDR3 regions from genomic DNA. Processing in the source paper ran as follows. Within the assay, amplification of reference gene primers was used to estimate how many nucleated cells each sample contained. Sequence reads were collapsed and filtered to measure the absolute abundance of every unique TCRbeta CDR3 rearrangement. For each sample, productive Simpson clonality was calculated as the square root of Simpson's diversity index across productive rearrangements. In TCRdb, the immuneACCESS table is reduced to in-frame sequences with V and J assigned. These tables do not hold every clone; where another copy was compared, an unresolved V gene accounts for under half, and the others remain unexplained. V and J calls and clone size come straight from that table; D and trimming were deduced from the DNA. The sample yields around 300,000 clones; 75% to 90% were counted once. The ten largest clones add up to approximately 14% of the sample.

Overall study results and their limits: The amount of clinical and demographic metadata varied by source and participant and was provided uncurated.

V ends up 3 bases short and J 5 bases short, with an unmatched junction base count of 9. Including the terminal cysteine and phenylalanine, the CDR3 comprises 15 residues. Only the CDR3 DNA stays, 45 bases, in frame from base 1. The germline V gene supplies CDR1 MNHEY and CDR2 SVGEGT. The receptor was isolated from a woman in her 70s with COVID-19, enrolled during active disease. The sample taken for sequencing was peripheral blood. The receptor chain draws on TRBV6-2 or TRBV6-3 and TRBJ2-5; TRBD2 lines up with 7 middle nucleotides. The sequence in DNA is TGTGCCAGCAGTTATGGGGGGGGGTCCCGGGAGACCCAGTACTTC. Translated, this is CASSYGGGSRETQYF.